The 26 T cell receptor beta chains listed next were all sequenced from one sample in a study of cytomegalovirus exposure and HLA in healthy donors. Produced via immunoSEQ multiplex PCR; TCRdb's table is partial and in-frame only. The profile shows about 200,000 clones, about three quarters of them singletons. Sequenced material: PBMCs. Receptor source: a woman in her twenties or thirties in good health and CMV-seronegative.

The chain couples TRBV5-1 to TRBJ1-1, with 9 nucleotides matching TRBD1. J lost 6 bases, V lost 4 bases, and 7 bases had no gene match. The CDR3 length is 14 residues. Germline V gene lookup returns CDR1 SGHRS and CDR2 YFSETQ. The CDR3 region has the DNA TGCGCCAGCAGCCTCGGGACAGGGAGGGCTGAAGCTTTCTTT. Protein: CASSLGTGRAEAFF.

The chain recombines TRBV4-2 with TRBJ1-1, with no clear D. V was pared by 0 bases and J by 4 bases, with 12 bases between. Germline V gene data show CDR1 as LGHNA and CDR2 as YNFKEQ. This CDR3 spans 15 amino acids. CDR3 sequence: CASSQDWVGGTEAFF. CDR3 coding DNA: TGTGCCAGCAGCCAAGATTGGGTGGGAGGCACTGAAGCTTTCTTT.

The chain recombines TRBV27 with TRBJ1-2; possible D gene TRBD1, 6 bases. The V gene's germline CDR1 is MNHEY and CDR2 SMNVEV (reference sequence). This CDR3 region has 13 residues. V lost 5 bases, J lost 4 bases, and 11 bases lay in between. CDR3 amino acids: CASSTSGVYGYTF. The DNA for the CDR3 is TGTGCCAGCAGTACATCAGGGGTCTATGGCTACACCTTC.

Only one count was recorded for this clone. The CDR3, as DNA: TGTGCCAGCAGCGTAGGGTTAGCCCCAGAGACCCAGTACTTC. Translation gives CASSVGLAPETQYF. The rearrangement joins TRBV9 to TRBJ2-5; D gene ambiguous. The germline gives CDR1 SGDLS, CDR2 YYNGEE. CDR3 size: 14 residues. V shed 0 bases and J shed 4 bases, with 10 bases lying between them.

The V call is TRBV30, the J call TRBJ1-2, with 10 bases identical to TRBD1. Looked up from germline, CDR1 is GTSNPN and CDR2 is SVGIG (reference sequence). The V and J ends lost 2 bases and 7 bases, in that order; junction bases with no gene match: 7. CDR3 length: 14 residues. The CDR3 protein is CAWSPSTGGRGYTF. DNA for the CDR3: TGTGCCTGGAGTCCGTCGACAGGGGGCCGTGGCTACACCTTC.

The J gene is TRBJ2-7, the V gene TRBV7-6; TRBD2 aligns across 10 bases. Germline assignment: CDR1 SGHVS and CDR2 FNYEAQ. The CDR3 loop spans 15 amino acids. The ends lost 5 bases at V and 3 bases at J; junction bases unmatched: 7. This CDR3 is CASSRPLAGDYEQYF. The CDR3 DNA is TGTGCCAGCAGCCGCCCCCTAGCGGGAGACTACGAGCAGTACTTC.

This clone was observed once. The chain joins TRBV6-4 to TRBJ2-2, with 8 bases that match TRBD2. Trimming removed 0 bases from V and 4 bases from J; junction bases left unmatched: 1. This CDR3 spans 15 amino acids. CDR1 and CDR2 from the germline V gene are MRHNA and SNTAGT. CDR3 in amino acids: CASSDSAGGTGELFF. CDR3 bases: TGTGCCAGCAGTGACTCGGCGGGGGGCACCGGGGAGCTGTTTTTT.

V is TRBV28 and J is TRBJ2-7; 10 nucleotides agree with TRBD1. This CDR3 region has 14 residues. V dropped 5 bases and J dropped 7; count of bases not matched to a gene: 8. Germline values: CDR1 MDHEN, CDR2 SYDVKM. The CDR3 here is CASSLSGTGVEQYF. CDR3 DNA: TGTGCCAGCAGTCTCTCCGGGACAGGGGTAGAGCAGTACTTC.

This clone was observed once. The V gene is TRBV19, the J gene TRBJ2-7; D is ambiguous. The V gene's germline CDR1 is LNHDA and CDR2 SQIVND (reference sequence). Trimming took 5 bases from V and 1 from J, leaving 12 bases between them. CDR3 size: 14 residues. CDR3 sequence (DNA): TGTGCCAGTAGTCCCAGGTTTACGTCCTACGAGCAGTACTTC. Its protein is CASSPRFTSYEQYF.

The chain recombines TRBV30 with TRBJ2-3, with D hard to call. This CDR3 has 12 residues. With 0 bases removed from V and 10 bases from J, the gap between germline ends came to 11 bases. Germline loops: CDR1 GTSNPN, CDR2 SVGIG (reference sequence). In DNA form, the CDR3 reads TGTGCCTGGAGTGTAAATTCGCCGGCGCAGTATTTT. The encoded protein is CAWSVNSPAQYF.

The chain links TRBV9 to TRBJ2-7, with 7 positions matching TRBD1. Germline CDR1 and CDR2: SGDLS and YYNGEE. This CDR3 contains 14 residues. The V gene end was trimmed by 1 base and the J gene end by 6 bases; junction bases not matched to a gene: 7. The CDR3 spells CASSVQYRGSEQYF. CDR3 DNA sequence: TGTGCCAGCAGCGTACAGTACAGGGGAAGCGAGCAGTACTTC.

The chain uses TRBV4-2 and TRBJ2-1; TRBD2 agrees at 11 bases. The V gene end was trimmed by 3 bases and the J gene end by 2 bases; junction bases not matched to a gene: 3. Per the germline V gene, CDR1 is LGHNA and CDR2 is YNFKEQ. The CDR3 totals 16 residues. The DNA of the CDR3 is TGTGCCAGCAGCCAGGAACTAGCGGGAGCCTACAATGAGCAGTTCTTC. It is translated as CASSQELAGAYNEQFF.

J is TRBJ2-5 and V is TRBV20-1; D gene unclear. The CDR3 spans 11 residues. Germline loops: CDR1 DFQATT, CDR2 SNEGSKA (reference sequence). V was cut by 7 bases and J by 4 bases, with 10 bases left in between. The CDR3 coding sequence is TGCAGTGTAACGGCTAGAGAGACCCAGTACTTC. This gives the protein CSVTARETQYF.

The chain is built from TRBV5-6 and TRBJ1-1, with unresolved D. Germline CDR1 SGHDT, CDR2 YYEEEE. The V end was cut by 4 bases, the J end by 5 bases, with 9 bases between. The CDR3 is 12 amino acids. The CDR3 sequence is CASSPRRTEAFF. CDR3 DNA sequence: TGTGCCAGCAGCCCGAGGAGGACTGAAGCTTTCTTT.

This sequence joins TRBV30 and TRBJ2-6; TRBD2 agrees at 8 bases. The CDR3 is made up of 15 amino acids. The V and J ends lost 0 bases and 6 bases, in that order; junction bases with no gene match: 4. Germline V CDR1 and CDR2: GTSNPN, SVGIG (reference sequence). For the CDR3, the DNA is TGTGCCTGGAGTGTTTCGCGGGGGGTGGCCAACGTCCTGACTTTC. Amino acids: CAWSVSRGVANVLTF. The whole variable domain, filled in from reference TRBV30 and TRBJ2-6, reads SQTIHQWPATLVQPVGSPLSLECTVEGTSNPNLYWYRQAAGRGLQLLFYSVGIGQISSEVPQNLSASRPQDRQFILSSKKLLLSDSGFYLCAWSVSRGVANVLTFGAGSRLTVL.

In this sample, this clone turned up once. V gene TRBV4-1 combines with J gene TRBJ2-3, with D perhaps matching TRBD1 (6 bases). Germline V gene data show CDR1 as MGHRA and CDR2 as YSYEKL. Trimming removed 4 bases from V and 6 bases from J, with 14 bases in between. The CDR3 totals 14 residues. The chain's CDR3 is CASSPGVRGDTQYF. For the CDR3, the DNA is TGCGCCAGCAGCCCAGGGGTACGGGGCGATACGCAGTATTTT.

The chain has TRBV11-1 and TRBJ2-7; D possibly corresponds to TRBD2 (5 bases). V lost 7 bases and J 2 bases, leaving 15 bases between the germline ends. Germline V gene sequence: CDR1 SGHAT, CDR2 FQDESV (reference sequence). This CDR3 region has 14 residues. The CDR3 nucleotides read TGTGCCAGCACCCGGACCGATAGCGCCTACGAGCAGTACTTC. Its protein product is CASTRTDSAYEQYF. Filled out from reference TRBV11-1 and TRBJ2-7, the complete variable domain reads EAEVAQSPRYKITEKSQAVAFWCDPISGHATLYWYRQILGQGPELLVQFQDESVVDDSQLPKDRFSAERLKGVDSTLKIQPAELGDSAMYLCASTRTDSAYEQYFGPGTRLTVT.

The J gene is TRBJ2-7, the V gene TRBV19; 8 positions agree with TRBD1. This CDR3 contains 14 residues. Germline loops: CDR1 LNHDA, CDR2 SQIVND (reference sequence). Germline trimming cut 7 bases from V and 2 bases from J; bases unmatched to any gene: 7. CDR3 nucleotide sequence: TGTGCCAGTACCACAGGGGGAGTCCCCTACGAGCAGTACTTC. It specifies CASTTGGVPYEQYF.

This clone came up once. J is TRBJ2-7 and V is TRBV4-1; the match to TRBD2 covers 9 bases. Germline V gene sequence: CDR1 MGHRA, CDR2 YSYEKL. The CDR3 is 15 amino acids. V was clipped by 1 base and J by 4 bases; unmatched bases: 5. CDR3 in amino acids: CASSQVAGGFYEQYF. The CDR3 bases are TGCGCCAGCAGCCAAGTGGCGGGGGGGTTTTACGAGCAGTACTTC.

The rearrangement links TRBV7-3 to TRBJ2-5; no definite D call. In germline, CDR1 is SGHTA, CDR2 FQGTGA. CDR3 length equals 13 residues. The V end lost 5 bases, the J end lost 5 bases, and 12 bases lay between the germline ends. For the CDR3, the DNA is TGTGCCAGCAGCCCGCCGGTCAAGGAGACCCAGTACTTC. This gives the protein CASSPPVKETQYF.

Here the CDR3 DNA reads TGCGCCAGCAGCCAATTACAGGGCAACGGCAATCAGCCCCAGCATTTT. This translates into CASSQLQGNGNQPQHF. The chain uses TRBV4-1 and TRBJ1-5; the D gene is possibly TRBD1 (6 bases). Germline V lookup: CDR1 MGHRA, CDR2 YSYEKL. This CDR3 region has 16 residues. Trimming cost V 2 bases and J 2 bases, with 13 bases left between them.

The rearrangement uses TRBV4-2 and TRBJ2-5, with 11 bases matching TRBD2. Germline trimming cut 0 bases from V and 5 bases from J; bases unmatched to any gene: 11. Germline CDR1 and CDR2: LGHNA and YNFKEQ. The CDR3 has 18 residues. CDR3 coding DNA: TGTGCCAGCAGCCAAGAGTCGGCGCGGGGACTAGCGGAGGAGACCCAGTACTTC. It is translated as CASSQESARGLAEETQYF.

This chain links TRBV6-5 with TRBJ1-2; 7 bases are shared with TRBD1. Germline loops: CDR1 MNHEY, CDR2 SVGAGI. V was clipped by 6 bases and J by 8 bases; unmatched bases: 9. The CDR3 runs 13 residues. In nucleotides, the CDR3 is TGTGCCAGCAGCAGGGACAGCTTCGGGGGCTACACCTTC. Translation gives CASSRDSFGGYTF.

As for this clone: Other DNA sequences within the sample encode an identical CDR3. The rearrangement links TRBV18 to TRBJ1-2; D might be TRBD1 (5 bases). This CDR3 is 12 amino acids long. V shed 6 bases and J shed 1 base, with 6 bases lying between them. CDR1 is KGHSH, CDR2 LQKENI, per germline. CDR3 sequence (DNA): TGTGCCAGCTCGGACAATAACTATGGCTACACCTTC. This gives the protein CASSDNNYGYTF.

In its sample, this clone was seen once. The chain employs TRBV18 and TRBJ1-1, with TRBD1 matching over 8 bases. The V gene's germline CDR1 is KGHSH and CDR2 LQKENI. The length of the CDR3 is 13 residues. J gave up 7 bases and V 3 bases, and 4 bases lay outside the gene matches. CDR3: CASSPDREVEAFF. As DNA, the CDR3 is TGTGCCAGCTCACCGGACAGGGAAGTTGAAGCTTTCTTT. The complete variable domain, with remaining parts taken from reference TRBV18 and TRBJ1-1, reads NAGVMQNPRHLVRRRGQEARLRCSPMKGHSHVYWYRQLPEEGLKFMVYLQKENIIDESGMPKERFSAEFPKEGPSILRIQQVVRGDSAAYFCASSPDREVEAFFGQGTRLTVV.

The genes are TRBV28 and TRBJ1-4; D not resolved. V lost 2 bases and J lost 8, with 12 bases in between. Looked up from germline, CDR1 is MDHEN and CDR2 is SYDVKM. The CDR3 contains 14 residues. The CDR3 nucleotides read TGTGCCAGCAGTTTAATCGTTCGGGGAGAAAAACTGTTTTTT. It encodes CASSLIVRGEKLFF.